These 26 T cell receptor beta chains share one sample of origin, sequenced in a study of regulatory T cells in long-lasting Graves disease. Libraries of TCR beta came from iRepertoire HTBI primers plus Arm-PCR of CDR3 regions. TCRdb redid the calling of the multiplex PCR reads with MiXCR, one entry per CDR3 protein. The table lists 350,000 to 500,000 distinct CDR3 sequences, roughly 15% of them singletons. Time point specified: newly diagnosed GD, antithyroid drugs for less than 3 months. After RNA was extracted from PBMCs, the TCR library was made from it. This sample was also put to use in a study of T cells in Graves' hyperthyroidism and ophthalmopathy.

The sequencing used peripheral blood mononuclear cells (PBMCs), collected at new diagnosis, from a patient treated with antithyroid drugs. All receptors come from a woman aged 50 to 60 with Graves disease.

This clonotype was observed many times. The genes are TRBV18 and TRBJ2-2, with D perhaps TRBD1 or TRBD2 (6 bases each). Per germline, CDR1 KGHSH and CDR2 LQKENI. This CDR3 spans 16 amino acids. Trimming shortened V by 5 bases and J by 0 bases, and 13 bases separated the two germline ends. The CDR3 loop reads CASSTGGTTNTGELFF. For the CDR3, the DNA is TGTGCCAGCTCAACCGGCGGGACAACGAACACCGGGGAGCTGTTTTTT.

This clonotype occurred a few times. The CDR3 DNA follows: TGTGCCAGCAGCCTAGGCGGGATCGGATCCGAGCAGTACTTC. Its protein is CASSLGGIGSEQYF. This chain joins TRBV7-9 and TRBJ2-7; D may be TRBD2 (6 bases). The germline V and J ends were trimmed by 5 bases and 6 bases, with 17 bases remaining between them. Germline V CDR1 and CDR2: SEHNR, FQNEAQ (reference sequence). This CDR3 has 14 residues.

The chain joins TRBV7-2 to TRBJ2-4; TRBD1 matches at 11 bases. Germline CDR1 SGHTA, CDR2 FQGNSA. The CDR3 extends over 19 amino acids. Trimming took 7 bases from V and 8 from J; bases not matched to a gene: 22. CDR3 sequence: CASTKWGRDRGLRLDIQYF. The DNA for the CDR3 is TGTGCCAGCACCAAATGGGGCCGGGACAGGGGGTTGAGATTGGACATTCAGTACTTC.

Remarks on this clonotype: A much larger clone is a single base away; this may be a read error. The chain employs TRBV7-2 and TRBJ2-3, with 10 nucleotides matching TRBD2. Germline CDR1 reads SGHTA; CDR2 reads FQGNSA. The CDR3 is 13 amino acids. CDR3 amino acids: CASGFEAGGPGYF. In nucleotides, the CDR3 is TGTGCCAGCGGCTTTGAAGCGGGAGGGCCGGGGTATTTT.

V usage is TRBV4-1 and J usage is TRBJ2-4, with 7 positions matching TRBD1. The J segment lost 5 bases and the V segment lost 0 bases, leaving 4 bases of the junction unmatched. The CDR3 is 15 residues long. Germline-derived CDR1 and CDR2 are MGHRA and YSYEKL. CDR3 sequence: CASSQDRQGENIQYF. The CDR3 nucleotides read TGCGCCAGCAGCCAAGATCGGCAGGGGGAAAACATTCAGTACTTC.

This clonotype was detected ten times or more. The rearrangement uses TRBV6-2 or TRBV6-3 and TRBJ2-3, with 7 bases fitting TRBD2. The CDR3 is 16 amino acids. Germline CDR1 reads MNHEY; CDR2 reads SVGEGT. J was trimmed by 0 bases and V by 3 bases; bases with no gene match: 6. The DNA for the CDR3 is TGTGCCAGCAGTTATCGGGCTAGCGGTAGCACAGATACGCAGTATTTT. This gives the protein CASSYRASGSTDTQYF.

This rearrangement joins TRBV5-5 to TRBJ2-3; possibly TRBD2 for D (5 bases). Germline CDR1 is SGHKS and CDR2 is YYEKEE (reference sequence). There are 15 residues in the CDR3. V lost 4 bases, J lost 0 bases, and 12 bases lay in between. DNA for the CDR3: TGTGCCAGCAGCCACCTAGCTTCTAGCACAGATACGCAGTATTTT. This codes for CASSHLASSTDTQYF.

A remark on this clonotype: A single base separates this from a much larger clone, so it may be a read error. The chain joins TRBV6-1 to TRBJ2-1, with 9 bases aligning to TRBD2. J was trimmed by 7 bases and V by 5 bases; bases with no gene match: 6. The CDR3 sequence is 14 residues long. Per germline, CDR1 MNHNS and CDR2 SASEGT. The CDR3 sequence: CASSRSGGVNEQFF. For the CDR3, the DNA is TGTGCCAGCAGTCGTAGCGGGGGTGTAAATGAGCAGTTCTTC.

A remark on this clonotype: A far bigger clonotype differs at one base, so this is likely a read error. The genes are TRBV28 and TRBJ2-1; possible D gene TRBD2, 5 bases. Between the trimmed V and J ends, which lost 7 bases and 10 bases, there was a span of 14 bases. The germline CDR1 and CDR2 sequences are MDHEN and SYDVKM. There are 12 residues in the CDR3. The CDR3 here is CASNRGTYEQFF. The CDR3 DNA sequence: TGTGCCAGCAATCGGGGTACCTACGAGCAGTTCTTC. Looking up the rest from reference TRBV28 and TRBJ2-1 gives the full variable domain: DVKVTQSSRYLVKRTGEKVFLECVQDMDHENMFWYRQDPGLGLRLIYFSYDVKMKEKGDIPEGYSVSREKKERFSLILESASTNQTSMYLCASNRGTYEQFFGPGTRLTVL.

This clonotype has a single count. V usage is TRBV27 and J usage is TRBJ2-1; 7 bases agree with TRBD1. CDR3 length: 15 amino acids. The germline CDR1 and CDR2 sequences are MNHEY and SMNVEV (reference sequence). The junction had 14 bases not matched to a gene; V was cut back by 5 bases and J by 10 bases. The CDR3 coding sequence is TGTGCCAGCAGTCAAGGGGGCGCCCCTTCCTACGAGCAGTTCTTC. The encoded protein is CASSQGGAPSYEQFF.

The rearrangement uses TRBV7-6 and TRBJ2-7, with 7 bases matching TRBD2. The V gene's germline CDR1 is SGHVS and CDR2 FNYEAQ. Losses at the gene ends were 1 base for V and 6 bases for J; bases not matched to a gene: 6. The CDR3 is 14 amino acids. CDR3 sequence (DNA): TGTGCCAGCAGCTTAGGAGCGGGAAAGGCCGAGCAGTACTTC. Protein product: CASSLGAGKAEQYF.

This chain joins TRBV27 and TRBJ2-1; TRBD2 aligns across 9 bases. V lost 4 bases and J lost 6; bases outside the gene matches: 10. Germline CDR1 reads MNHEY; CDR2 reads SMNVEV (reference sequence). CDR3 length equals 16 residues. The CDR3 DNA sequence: TGTGCCAGCAGTTCCCAGGCGGGAGGGCCGGGCAATGAGCAGTTCTTC. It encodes CASSSQAGGPGNEQFF.

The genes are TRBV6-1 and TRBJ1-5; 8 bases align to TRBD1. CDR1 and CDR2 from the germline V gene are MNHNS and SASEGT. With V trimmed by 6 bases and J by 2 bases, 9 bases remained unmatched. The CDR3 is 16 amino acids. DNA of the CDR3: TGTGCCAGCAGCAAGGAACTGGGACAGGGCAATCAGCCCCAGCATTTT. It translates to CASSKELGQGNQPQHF.

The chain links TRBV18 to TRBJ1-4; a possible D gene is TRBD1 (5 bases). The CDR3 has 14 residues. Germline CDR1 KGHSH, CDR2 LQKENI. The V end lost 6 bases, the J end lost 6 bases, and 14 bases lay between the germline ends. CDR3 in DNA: TGTGCCAGCTCCCGAGGGGCGCGGGATGAAAAACTGTTTTTT. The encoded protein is CASSRGARDEKLFF.

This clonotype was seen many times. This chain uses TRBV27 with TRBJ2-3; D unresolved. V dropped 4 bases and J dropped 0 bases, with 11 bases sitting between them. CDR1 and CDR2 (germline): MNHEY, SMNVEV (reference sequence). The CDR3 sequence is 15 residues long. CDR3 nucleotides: TGTGCCAGCAGTTCCCCCGCAAGCAGCACAGATACGCAGTATTTT. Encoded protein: CASSSPASSTDTQYF.

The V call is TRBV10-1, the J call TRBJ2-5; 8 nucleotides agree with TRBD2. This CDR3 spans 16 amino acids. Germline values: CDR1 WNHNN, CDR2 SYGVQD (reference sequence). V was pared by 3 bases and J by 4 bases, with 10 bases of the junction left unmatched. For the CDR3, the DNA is TGCGCCAGCAGTGACTTCACGGGAGGGCCAGGAGAGACCCAGTACTTC. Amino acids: CASSDFTGGPGETQYF.

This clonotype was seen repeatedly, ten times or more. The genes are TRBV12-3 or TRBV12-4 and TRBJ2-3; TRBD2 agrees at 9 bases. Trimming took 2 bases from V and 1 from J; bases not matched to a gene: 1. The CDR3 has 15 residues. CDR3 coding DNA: TGTGCCAGCAGTTTAATAGCGGGGGGCACAGATACGCAGTATTTT. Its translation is CASSLIAGGTDTQYF.

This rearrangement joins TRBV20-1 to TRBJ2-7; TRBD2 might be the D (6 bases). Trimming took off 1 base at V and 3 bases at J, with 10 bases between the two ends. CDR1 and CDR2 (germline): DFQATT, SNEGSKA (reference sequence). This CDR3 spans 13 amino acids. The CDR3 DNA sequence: TGCAGTGCTAGAGTCGCGACTAGCTACGAGCAGTACTTC. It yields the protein CSARVATSYEQYF.

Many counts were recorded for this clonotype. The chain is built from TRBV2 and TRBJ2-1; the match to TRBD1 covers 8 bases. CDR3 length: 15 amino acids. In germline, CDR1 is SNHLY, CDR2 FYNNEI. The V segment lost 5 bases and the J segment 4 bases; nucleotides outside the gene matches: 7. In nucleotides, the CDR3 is TGTGCCAGCAGTCCTAGGACAGGGCTTTACAATGAGCAGTTCTTC. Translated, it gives CASSPRTGLYNEQFF.

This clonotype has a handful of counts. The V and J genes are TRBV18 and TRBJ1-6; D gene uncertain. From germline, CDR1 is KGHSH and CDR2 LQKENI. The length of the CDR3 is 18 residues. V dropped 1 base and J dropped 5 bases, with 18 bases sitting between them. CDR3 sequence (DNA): TGTGCCAGCTCACCACAGTGGAGTGCGGGAAGAAATAATTCACCCCTCCACTTT. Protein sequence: CASSPQWSAGRNNSPLHF.

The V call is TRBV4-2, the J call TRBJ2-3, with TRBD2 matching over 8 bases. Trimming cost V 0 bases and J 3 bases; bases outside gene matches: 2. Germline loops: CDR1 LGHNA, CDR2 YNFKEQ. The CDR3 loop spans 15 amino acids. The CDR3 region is CASSQEERGTDTQYF. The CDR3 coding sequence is TGTGCCAGCAGCCAAGAGGAGCGGGGGACAGATACGCAGTATTTT.

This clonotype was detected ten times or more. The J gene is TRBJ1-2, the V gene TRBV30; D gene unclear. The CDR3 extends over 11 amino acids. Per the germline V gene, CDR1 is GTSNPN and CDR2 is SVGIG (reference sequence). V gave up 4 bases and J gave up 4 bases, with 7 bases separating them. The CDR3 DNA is TGTGCCTGGATGGTGGGCTATGGCTACACCTTC. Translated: CAWMVGYGYTF.

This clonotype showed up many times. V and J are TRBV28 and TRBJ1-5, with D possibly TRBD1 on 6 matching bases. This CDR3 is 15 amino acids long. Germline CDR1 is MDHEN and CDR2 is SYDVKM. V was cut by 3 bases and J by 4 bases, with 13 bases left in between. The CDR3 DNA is TGTGCCAGCAGTTTTATCGGCCAGGGGAATCAGCCCCAGCATTTT. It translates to CASSFIGQGNQPQHF.

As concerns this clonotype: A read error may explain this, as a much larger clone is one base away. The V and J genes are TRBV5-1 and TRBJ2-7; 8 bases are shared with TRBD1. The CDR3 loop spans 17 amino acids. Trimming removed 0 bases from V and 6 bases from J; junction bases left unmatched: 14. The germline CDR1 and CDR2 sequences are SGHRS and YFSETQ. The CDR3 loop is CASSLDHTGSTGGEQYF. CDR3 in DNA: TGCGCCAGCAGCTTGGACCATACAGGGTCAACAGGGGGCGAGCAGTACTTC.

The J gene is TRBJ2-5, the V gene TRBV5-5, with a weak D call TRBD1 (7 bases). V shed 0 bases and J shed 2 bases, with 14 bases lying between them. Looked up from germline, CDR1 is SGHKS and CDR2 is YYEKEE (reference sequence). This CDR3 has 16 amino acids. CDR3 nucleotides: TGTGCCAGCAGCTTGGCTGCAGGGGGGAATCAAGAGACCCAGTACTTC. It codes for CASSLAAGGNQETQYF.

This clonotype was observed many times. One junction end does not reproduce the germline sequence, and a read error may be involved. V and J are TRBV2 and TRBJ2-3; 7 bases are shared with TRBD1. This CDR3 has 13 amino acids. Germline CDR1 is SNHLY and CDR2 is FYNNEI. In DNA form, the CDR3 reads TGTGCCAGCGGTGACAGGGCTTCAGATACGCAGTATTTT. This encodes CASGDRASDTQYF.